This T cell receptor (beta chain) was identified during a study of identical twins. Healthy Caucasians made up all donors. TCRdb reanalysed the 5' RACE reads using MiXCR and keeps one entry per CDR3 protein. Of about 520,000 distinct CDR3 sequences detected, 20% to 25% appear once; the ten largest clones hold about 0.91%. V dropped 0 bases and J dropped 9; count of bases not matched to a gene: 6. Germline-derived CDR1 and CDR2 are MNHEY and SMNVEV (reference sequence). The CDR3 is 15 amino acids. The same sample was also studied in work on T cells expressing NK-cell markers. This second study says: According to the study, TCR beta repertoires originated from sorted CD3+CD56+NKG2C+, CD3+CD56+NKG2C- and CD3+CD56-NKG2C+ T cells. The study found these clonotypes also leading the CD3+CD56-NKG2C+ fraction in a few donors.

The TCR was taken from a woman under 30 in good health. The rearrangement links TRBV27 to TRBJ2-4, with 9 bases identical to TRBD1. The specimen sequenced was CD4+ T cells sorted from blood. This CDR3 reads CASSLSWDRESIQYF. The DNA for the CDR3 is TGTGCCAGCAGTTTATCTTGGGACAGGGAAAGCATTCAGTACTTC.